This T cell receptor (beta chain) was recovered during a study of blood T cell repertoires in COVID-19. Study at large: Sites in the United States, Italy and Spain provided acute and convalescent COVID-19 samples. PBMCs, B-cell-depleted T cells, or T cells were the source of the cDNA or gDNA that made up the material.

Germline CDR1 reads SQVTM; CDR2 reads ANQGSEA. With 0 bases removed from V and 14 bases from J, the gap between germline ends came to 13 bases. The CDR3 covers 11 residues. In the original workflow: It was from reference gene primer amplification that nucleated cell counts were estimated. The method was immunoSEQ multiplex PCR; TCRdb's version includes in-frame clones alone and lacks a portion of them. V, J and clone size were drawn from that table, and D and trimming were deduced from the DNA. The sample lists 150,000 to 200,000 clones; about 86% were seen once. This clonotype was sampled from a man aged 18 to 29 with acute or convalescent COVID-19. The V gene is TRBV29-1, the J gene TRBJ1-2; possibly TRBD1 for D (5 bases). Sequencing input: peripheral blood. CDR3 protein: CSVEDRGGGTF. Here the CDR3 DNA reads TGCAGCGTTGAAGATAGGGGTGGTGGAACCTTC.